A selection of T cell receptor beta chains follows, all from one sample in a study of naive and memory T cell subsets. One entry per CDR3 protein, called by TCRdb with MiXCR from the UMI-ligation and nested PCR reads. Of 150,000 or so distinct CDR3 sequences listed, over 20% were seen once; the top ten hold 0.11%. The material sequenced was naive CD4+ T cells from blood. Receptors originate from a human donor in good health. CDR3s include the opening cysteine and the closing phenylalanine or tryptophan. D genes are given only for firm matches. Clone size is shown for a subset of rows, as once, few, many or a class of expanded clone.

d_gene	v_gene	j_gene	len	abundance	CDR3nt	CDR3aa
TRBD1	TRBV6-1	TRBJ1-5	17	-	TGTGCCAGCAGCATGGGACAGTTTAAAGGGGGGGATCAGCCCCAGCATTTT	CASSMGQFKGGDQPQHF
-	TRBV9	TRBJ2-7	14	few	TGTGCCAGCAGCACCCGACAGAGCTCCTACGAGCAGTACTTC	CASSTRQSSYEQYF
-	TRBV29-1	TRBJ2-6	14	many	TGCAGCGTTCGCATCAGCTCTGGGGCCAACGTCCTGACTTTC	CSVRISSGANVLTF
-	TRBV7-2	TRBJ2-3	18	few	TGTGCCAGCAGCTTAGAGGGTCGGTCAGGGCCTAGCACAGATACGCAGTATTTT	CASSLEGRSGPSTDTQYF
-	TRBV7-9	TRBJ1-4	14	many	TGTGCCAGCAGCTTAGGAGGAACTAATGAAAAACTGTTTTTT	CASSLGGTNEKLFF
TRBD2	TRBV28	TRBJ2-7	17	-	TGTGCCAGCAGTTTGCACACGGGACTAGCGGTCTCCTACGAGCAGTACTTC	CASSLHTGLAVSYEQYF
-	TRBV5-1	TRBJ2-3	14	-	TGCGCCAGCAGCTTCCGGGACAACACAGATACGCAGTATTTT	CASSFRDNTDTQYF
-	TRBV2	TRBJ1-5	12	-	TGTGCCAGCAGTGAGGGCAGGCAGCCCCAGCATTTT	CASSEGRQPQHF
TRBD2	TRBV5-1	TRBJ2-1	15	-	TGCGCCAGCAGCCATAGCGGGAGTTCCTACAATGAGCAGTTCTTC	CASSHSGSSYNEQFF
-	TRBV6-1	TRBJ2-3	14	many	TGTGCCAGCAGTGAGGCCAGGAGCACAGATACGCAGTATTTT	CASSEARSTDTQYF
-	TRBV7-2	TRBJ1-4	16	-	TGTGCCAGCAGCGGAGTACTGACTCCAAGGAATGAAAAACTGTTTTTT	CASSGVLTPRNEKLFF
-	TRBV12-3/TRBV12-4	TRBJ1-5	14	-	TGTGCCAGCAGTCCCTCCTGGAGCAATCAGCCCCAGCATTTT	CASSPSWSNQPQHF
-	TRBV18	TRBJ2-1	15	many	TGTGCCAGCTTCGAGTCAGGGCGGCGGTACAATGAGCAGTTCTTC	CASFESGRRYNEQFF
TRBD2	TRBV19	TRBJ2-1	16	once	TGTGCCAGTCAAGACGGCGAGACTAGCGCCTACAATGAGCAGTTCTTC	CASQDGETSAYNEQFF
-	TRBV4-3	TRBJ2-7	13	-	TGCGCCAGCAGCCAAGTCCGAGCCTACGAGCAGTACTTC	CASSQVRAYEQYF
-	TRBV4-1	TRBJ2-4	17	many	TGCGCCAGCAGCCAGGTCAGGGACTCCTTAGCCAAAAACATTCAGTACTTC	CASSQVRDSLAKNIQYF
-	TRBV28	TRBJ2-1	14	-	TGTGCCAGCAGTTTGTCGGACCCTGGGAATGTGCAGTTCTTC	CASSLSDPGNVQFF
-	TRBV14	TRBJ2-1	14	-	TGTGCCAGCAGCCACCAAGAGTTACGCCAAACACAGTTCTTC	CASSHQELRQTQFF
-	TRBV7-2	TRBJ2-5	14	-	TGTGCCAGCAGACCTCGAGAGGGCCGAGAGACCCAGTACTTC	CASRPREGRETQYF
-	TRBV20-1	TRBJ1-1	14	-	TGCAGTGCCCTCCCCAACAGACAGAACACTGAAGCTTTCTTT	CSALPNRQNTEAFF
-	TRBV29-1	TRBJ2-1	17	few	TGCAGCGTGGCCGGACGCACGATACAGGGCTCCTACAATGAGCAGTTCTTC	CSVAGRTIQGSYNEQFF
TRBD2	TRBV15	TRBJ2-5	16	-	TGTGCCACCAGCAGAGATCCGGCGGGAGGGAGGGAGACCCAGTACTTC	CATSRDPAGGRETQYF
-	TRBV29-1	TRBJ1-2	11	few	TGCAGCGGTCGGTCAGGCAATGGAGACACCTTC	CSGRSGNGDTF
TRBD1	TRBV7-2	TRBJ2-4	15	many	TGTGCCAGCAGGCAGGGGGCAGGAGCCAAAAACATTCAGTACTTC	CASRQGAGAKNIQYF
-	TRBV4-1	TRBJ1-6	17	-	TGCGCCAGCAGCCAAGAAATTCCGTTAGCATTGGACTCACCCCTCCACTTT	CASSQEIPLALDSPLHF
-	TRBV6-2/TRBV6-3	TRBJ2-7	14	few	TGTGCCAGCAGGTCTACAGGGCCCCGATGGGAGCAGTACTTC	CASRSTGPRWEQYF
TRBD1	TRBV27	TRBJ1-4	16	-	TGTGCCAGCAGCCATCTGAGGGGGGCAGGGGGAGAAAAACTGTTTTTT	CASSHLRGAGGEKLFF
-	TRBV7-9	TRBJ1-4	14	-	TGTGCCAGCAGCTTTGACACAACTAATGAAAAACTGTTTTTT	CASSFDTTNEKLFF
TRBD1	TRBV7-2	TRBJ2-4	14	-	TGTGCCAGCAGCTTGGACAGGGCCAAAAACATTCAGTACTTC	CASSLDRAKNIQYF
-	TRBV28	TRBJ2-7	14	few	TGTGCCAGCAGTTTATTCCGGACACAATACGAGCAGTACTTC	CASSLFRTQYEQYF
TRBD2	TRBV20-1	TRBJ2-3	17	-	TGCAGTGCTAGAGGGGGACTAGCGGGACCCGCGGGAGATACGCAGTATTTT	CSARGGLAGPAGDTQYF
-	TRBV25-1	TRBJ1-5	16	few	TGTGCCAGCAGTGATCATCAGGGAAACGGCAATCAGCCCCAGCATTTT	CASSDHQGNGNQPQHF
TRBD2	TRBV7-8	TRBJ2-1	17	-	TGTGCCAGCAGCTATAGGTCCGGACTAGCGGATTACAATGAGCAGTTCTTC	CASSYRSGLADYNEQFF
TRBD2	TRBV29-1	TRBJ2-5	12	-	TGCGGCGTGGTGGGGGGGAAAGAGACCCAGTACTTC	CGVVGGKETQYF
-	TRBV29-1	TRBJ2-1	13	-	TGCAGCGTTGTATCGCGGACCTACAATGAGCAGTTCTTC	CSVVSRTYNEQFF
TRBD1	TRBV2	TRBJ1-4	17	few	TGTGCCAGCAGATTCGACAGGGGGTTGACAACTAATGAAAAACTGTTTTTT	CASRFDRGLTTNEKLFF
-	TRBV7-2	TRBJ1-4	11	-	TGTGCCAGCAGCAAAGGAGCTAAACTGTTTTTT	CASSKGAKLFF
-	TRBV10-3	TRBJ2-3	14	many	TGTGCCATTGGCCTCAGGGCCGTCACAGATACGCAGTATTTT	CAIGLRAVTDTQYF
-	TRBV19	TRBJ2-1	15	once	TGTGCCAGTAGTCCCCGTGTAACGGCGGGGAATGAGCAGTTCTTC	CASSPRVTAGNEQFF
TRBD2	TRBV20-1	TRBJ2-2	16	few	TGCAGTGCTAGTCCATACTCGGGACTAGCCCCCGGGGAGCTGTTTTTT	CSASPYSGLAPGELFF
-	TRBV2	TRBJ2-7	12	-	TGTGCCAGCAGTGAAGAAAGCTACGAGCAGTACTTC	CASSEESYEQYF
-	TRBV29-1	TRBJ2-2	14	few	TGCAGCGTTGCCGCCGGGACGATAGCCGGGGAGCTGTTTTTT	CSVAAGTIAGELFF
TRBD1	TRBV12-3/TRBV12-4	TRBJ2-4	14	-	TGTGCCAGCAGAAGGACAGGGGCCGTAAACATTCAGTACTTC	CASRRTGAVNIQYF
TRBD2	TRBV3-1	TRBJ2-7	18	many	TGTGCCAGCAGCCAAGATTCACTAGCGGGAGTTCCCTCTTACGAGCAGTACTTC	CASSQDSLAGVPSYEQYF
-	TRBV28	TRBJ2-4	14	-	TGTGCCAGCAGTTCCGGGTCTTACAAAAACATTCAGTACTTC	CASSSGSYKNIQYF
-	TRBV5-5	TRBJ1-4	16	few	TGTGCCAGCAGCTTGGCCCCGACGGGATGGGAAGAAAAACTGTTTTTT	CASSLAPTGWEEKLFF
-	TRBV7-2	TRBJ1-1	14	-	TGTGCCAGCAACCCCAGGGGCGCGAACACTGAAGCTTTCTTT	CASNPRGANTEAFF
-	TRBV10-3	TRBJ2-5	13	few	TGTGCCATATCAACGACAGAGCAAGAGACCCAGTACTTC	CAISTTEQETQYF
-	TRBV29-1	TRBJ2-7	13	-	TGCAGCGTTGCTTGGGCTAGAATCGGCGAGCAGTACTTC	CSVAWARIGEQYF
-	TRBV6-6	TRBJ2-7	16	many	TGTGCCAGCAGTTACACTTTAGTGGGCCCCACCTACGAGCAGTACTTC	CASSYTLVGPTYEQYF
-	TRBV6-1	TRBJ1-5	15	-	TGTGCCAGCAGTGATGGACTTTATAGCAATCAGCCCCAGCATTTT	CASSDGLYSNQPQHF
-	TRBV30	TRBJ1-5	15	-	TGTGCCTGGAGTACAGGGTCCAGGGGTAATCAGCCCCAGCATTTT	CAWSTGSRGNQPQHF
-	TRBV7-2	TRBJ1-2	14	few	TGTGCCAGCAGCTTATCCCGGGCTAACTATGGCTACACCTTC	CASSLSRANYGYTF